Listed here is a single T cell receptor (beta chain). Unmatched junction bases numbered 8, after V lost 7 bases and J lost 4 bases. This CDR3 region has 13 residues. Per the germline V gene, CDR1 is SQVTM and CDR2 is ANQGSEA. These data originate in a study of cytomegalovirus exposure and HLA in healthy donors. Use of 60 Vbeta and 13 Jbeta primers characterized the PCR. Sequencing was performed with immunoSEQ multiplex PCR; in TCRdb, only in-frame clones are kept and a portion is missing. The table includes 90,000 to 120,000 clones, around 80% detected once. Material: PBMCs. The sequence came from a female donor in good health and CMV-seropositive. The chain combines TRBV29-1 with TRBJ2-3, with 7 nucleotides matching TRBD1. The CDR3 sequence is CSAPGQLSDTQYF. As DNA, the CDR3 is TGCAGCGCCCCGGGACAGTTGTCAGATACGCAGTATTTT.